These T cell receptor beta chains were read from a single sample in a study of preoperative IRX-2 immunotherapy in early breast cancer. Profiled with immunoSEQ multiplex PCR; TCRdb holds only in-frame clones, not every one. The sample contains 7,000 to 9,500 clones, 75% to 85% of which appear only once. The starting material was tumor tissue, obtained after IRX-2 immunotherapy. The receptors were sampled from a human donor with breast cancer. The CDR3 runs from the conserved cysteine through the conserved F or W. The order of the fields is J gene, D gene, clone size, V gene, CDR3 length, CDR3 DNA, CDR3 protein. A D gene is named only where the DNA matches it firmly. The listing skips clone size in some rows; elsewhere it reads once, few, many or a size class.

J: TRBJ1-1; D: .; size: once; V: TRBV19; length: 13; DNA: TGTGCCAGTAGTATAGCCTTGGGTATGGGAGCTTTCTTT; CDR3: CASSIALGMGAFF
J: TRBJ2-7; D: .; size: .; V: TRBV14; length: 16; DNA: TGTGCCAGCAGCCAAAATACCCAGGAGGGGGTCTACGAGCAGTACTTC; CDR3: CASSQNTQEGVYEQYF
J: TRBJ2-2; D: .; size: .; V: TRBV18; length: 17; DNA: TGTGCCAGCTCACCACCGCCGGGTCATAGTTTCTCCGGGGAGCTGTTTTTT; CDR3: CASSPPPGHSFSGELFF
J: TRBJ2-1; D: .; size: .; V: TRBV7-7; length: 14; DNA: TGTGCCAGCAGCTCCTACGACGGTTACAATGAGCAGTTCTTC; CDR3: CASSSYDGYNEQFF
J: TRBJ2-5; D: .; size: once; V: TRBV2; length: 17; DNA: TGTGCCAGCAGTTTAGGGTTGGGGGGTTGGGCCCAAGAGACCCAGTACTTC; CDR3: CASSLGLGGWAQETQYF
J: TRBJ2-6; D: .; size: .; V: TRBV12-2; length: 14; DNA: TGTGCCCAAACCGACAGTTCTGGGGCCAACGTCCTGACTTTC; CDR3: CAQTDSSGANVLTF
J: TRBJ1-4; D: .; size: .; V: TRBV6-8; length: 13; DNA: TGTGCCAGCAGTGACTACAAAGCCGAAAAACTGTTTTTT; CDR3: CASSDYKAEKLFF
J: TRBJ2-2; D: .; size: .; V: TRBV18; length: 14; DNA: TGTGCCAGCTCACGACAGGCGAACACCGGGGAGCTGTTTTTT; CDR3: CASSRQANTGELFF
J: TRBJ2-7; D: TRBD1; size: .; V: TRBV5-1; length: 19; DNA: TGCGCCAGCAGCTTGTCGGCTAGGGGGCAGGGAAGGAATAATCACGAGCAGTACTTC; CDR3: CASSLSARGQGRNNHEQYF
J: TRBJ1-2; D: .; size: .; V: TRBV6-8; length: 15; DNA: TGTGCCAGCAGTACGCGTACGGGTAGGGCATATGGCTACACCTTC; CDR3: CASSTRTGRAYGYTF
J: TRBJ1-5; D: .; size: few; V: TRBV5-1; length: 15; DNA: TGCGCCAGCAGCTTGACCGGGGGCGGAAATCAGCCCCAGCATTTT; CDR3: CASSLTGGGNQPQHF
J: TRBJ2-1; D: TRBD2; size: once; V: TRBV7-6; length: 18; DNA: TGTGCCAGCAGCTTGTACTTCCAGCGGGGGAGCTCCTACAATGAGCAGTTCTTC; CDR3: CASSLYFQRGSSYNEQFF
J: TRBJ1-1; D: TRBD1; size: .; V: TRBV18; length: 13; DNA: TGTGCCAGCTCCGTGACAGGGATCGCTGAAGCTTTCTTT; CDR3: CASSVTGIAEAFF
J: TRBJ1-2; D: TRBD1; size: .; V: TRBV19; length: 14; DNA: TGTGCCAGTAGTGGCGGACAGGGGGTGTATGGCTACACCTTC; CDR3: CASSGGQGVYGYTF
J: TRBJ2-6; D: .; size: few; V: TRBV5-1; length: 16; DNA: TGCGCCAGCAGCTTGGTACAGGACGGTGGGGCCAACGTCCTGACTTTC; CDR3: CASSLVQDGGANVLTF
J: TRBJ1-1; D: .; size: .; V: TRBV18; length: 13; DNA: TGTGCCAGCGCCGACAGGTGGGAAACTGAAGCTTTCTTT; CDR3: CASADRWETEAFF
J: TRBJ2-5; D: .; size: .; V: TRBV1; length: 18; DNA: TGCGCCAGCAGCTATAGGACTAGCGGGGTTTCGGTCCAAGAGACCCAGTACTTC; CDR3: CASSYRTSGVSVQETQYF
J: TRBJ2-5; D: TRBD1; size: .; V: TRBV28; length: 18; DNA: TGTGCCAGCACCACCCACTACGAGCGGCAGGGGGCAGGGGAGACCCAGTACTTC; CDR3: CASTTHYERQGAGETQYF
J: TRBJ1-4; D: TRBD1; size: .; V: TRBV7-1; length: 16; DNA: TGTGCCAGCAGCCCGGACAGGGGGACAACTAATGAAAAACTGTTTTTT; CDR3: CASSPDRGTTNEKLFF
J: TRBJ2-2; D: .; size: .; V: TRBV5-1; length: 14; DNA: TGCGCCAGCAGCGATGGACTAATCACCGGGGAGCTGTTTTTT; CDR3: CASSDGLITGELFF
J: TRBJ2-2; D: .; size: .; V: TRBV7-6; length: 14; DNA: TGTGCCAGCGGGAAATCTGGGGTTACCGGGGAGCTGTTTTTT; CDR3: CASGKSGVTGELFF
J: TRBJ2-3; D: TRBD1; size: .; V: TRBV5-1; length: 14; DNA: TGCGCCAGCAGCTTGGAAGGGGGCCCAGATACGCAGTATTTT; CDR3: CASSLEGGPDTQYF
J: TRBJ2-2; D: .; size: .; V: TRBV6-8; length: 16; DNA: TGTGCCAGCAGCTACCGGACAGCTAGGAACACCGGGGAGCTGTTTTTT; CDR3: CASSYRTARNTGELFF
J: TRBJ1-3; D: .; size: .; V: TRBV15; length: 16; DNA: TGTGCCACCAGCAGAGTCGGGGGGGGATATGGAAACACCATATATTTT; CDR3: CATSRVGGGYGNTIYF
J: TRBJ2-7; D: .; size: .; V: TRBV7-2; length: 13; DNA: TGTGCCAGCAGTCGCGGGACCCCCTACGAGCAGTACTTC; CDR3: CASSRGTPYEQYF
J: TRBJ2-7; D: .; size: .; V: TRBV5-5; length: 15; DNA: TGTGCCAGCAGCGTCACCGGGACAAACTACTACGAGCAGTACTTC; CDR3: CASSVTGTNYYEQYF
J: TRBJ2-3; D: .; size: .; V: TRBV19; length: 15; DNA: TGTGCCAGTAGTATAGGAGAAGAAAGCACAGATACGCAGTATTTT; CDR3: CASSIGEESTDTQYF
J: TRBJ1-5; D: TRBD1; size: .; V: TRBV23-1; length: 18; DNA: TGCGCCAGCAGTCAATCCTTTGTCGGGACAGGGGCAGACCAGCCCCAGCATTTT; CDR3: CASSQSFVGTGADQPQHF
J: TRBJ1-1; D: TRBD1; size: .; V: TRBV6-8; length: 13; DNA: TGTGCCACCGGGACAGGGTTGAACACTGAAGCTTTCTTT; CDR3: CATGTGLNTEAFF
J: TRBJ1-4; D: TRBD1; size: .; V: TRBV19; length: 17; DNA: TGTGCCAGTAGTTTCCTTCCGGGACAGAGACTCCATGAAAAACTGTTTTTT; CDR3: CASSFLPGQRLHEKLFF